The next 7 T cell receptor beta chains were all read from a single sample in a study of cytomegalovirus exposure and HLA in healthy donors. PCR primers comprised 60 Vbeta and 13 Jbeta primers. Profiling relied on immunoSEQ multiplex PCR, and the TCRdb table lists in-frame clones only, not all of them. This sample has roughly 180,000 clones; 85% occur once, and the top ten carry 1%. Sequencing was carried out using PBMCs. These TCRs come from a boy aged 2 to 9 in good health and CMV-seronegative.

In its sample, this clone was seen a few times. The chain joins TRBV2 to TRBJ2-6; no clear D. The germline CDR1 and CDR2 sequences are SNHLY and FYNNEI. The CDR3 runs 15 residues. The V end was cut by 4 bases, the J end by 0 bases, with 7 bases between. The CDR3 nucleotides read TGTGCCAGCAGTGGAAGGAGCTCTGGGGCCAACGTCCTGACTTTC. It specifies CASSGRSSGANVLTF.

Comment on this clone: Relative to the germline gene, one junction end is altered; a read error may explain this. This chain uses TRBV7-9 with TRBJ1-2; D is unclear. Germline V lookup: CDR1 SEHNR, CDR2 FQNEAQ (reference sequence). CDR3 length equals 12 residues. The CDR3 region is CSSSLEEGGYTF. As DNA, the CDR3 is TGTTCCAGCAGCTTAGAGGAGGGCGGCTACACCTTC.

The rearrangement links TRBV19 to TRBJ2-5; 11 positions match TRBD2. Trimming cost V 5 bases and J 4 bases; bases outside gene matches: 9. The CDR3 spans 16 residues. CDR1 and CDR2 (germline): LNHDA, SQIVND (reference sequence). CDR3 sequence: CASSRTGTSGLETQYF. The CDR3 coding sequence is TGTGCCAGTAGTCGTACCGGGACTAGCGGCTTAGAGACCCAGTACTTC.

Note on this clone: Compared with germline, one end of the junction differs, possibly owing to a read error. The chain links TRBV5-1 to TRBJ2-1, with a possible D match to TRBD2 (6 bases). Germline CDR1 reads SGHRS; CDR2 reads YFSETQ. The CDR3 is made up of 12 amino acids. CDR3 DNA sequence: TGCGCCAGCAAGAGATTGGGGGGTATCAGAATCTTC. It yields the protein CASKRLGGIRIF.

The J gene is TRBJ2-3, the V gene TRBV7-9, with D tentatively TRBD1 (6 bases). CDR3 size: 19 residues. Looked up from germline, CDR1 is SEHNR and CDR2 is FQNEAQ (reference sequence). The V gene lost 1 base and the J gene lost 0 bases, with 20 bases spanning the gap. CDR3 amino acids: CASSLGSTADSTSTDTQYF. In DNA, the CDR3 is TGTGCCAGCAGCTTAGGATCAACCGCGGACAGTACTAGCACAGATACGCAGTATTTT. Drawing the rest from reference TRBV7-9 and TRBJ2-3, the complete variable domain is DTGVSQNPRHKITKRGQNVTFRCDPISEHNRLYWYRQTLGQGPEFLTYFQNEAQLEKSRLLSDRFSAERPKGSFSTLEIQRTEQGDSAMYLCASSLGSTADSTSTDTQYFGPGTRLTVL.

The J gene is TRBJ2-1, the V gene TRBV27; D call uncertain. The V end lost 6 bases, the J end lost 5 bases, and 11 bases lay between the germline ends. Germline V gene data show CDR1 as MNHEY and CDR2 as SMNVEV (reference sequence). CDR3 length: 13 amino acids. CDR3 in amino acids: CASRPYRDNEQFF. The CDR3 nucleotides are TGTGCCAGCAGACCTTACCGAGACAATGAGCAGTTCTTC.

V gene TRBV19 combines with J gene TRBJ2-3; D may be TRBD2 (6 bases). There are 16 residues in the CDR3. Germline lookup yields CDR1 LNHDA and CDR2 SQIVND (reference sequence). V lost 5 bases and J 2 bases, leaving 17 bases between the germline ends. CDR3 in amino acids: CASSLRESGFTDTQYF. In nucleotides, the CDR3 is TGTGCCAGTAGTCTCCGGGAGAGCGGGTTCACAGATACGCAGTATTTT.